Listed below are T cell receptor beta chains from one sample, sequenced in a study of beta chain features in type 1 diabetes. Using immunoSEQ multiplex PCR, the repertoire was profiled, and TCRdb retains in-frame clones only, with some absent. The table includes more than 250,000 clones, roughly 22% detected once. The material sequenced was naive CD4+ T cells from blood. These receptors all come from a woman aged 40-49 years with type 1 diabetes. Both conserved end residues are part of each CDR3. D genes are given only for firm matches. Rows may omit the clone size; those that give it use once, few, many or a size class.

DNA: TGCGCCAGCAGCCAAGATTTCAGTCAGCCCCAGCATTTT
CDR3: CASSQDFSQPQHF
J: TRBJ1-5
D: .
V: TRBV4-3
size: .

DNA: TGTGCCAGCAGCGTAGGGGAGGGGATGGCTAATGAAAAACTGTTTTTT
CDR3: CASSVGEGMANEKLFF
J: TRBJ1-4
D: .
V: TRBV9
size: .

DNA: TGTGCCAGCAGCCCGACAAGTAGAAGTGGGGCCAACGTCCTGACTTTC
CDR3: CASSPTSRSGANVLTF
J: TRBJ2-6
D: .
V: TRBV5-4
size: few

DNA: TGCAGCGTCAAACAGGGTGATGGCTACACCTTC
CDR3: CSVKQGDGYTF
J: TRBJ1-2
D: .
V: TRBV29-1
size: .

DNA: TGTGCCAGCAGCCGGACTAGCGGTATCTACGAGCAGTACTTC
CDR3: CASSRTSGIYEQYF
J: TRBJ2-7
D: TRBD2
V: TRBV7-2
size: few

DNA: TGTGCCAGCAGCTTAATGACGGGAGGGACTTCCCCCAATGAGCAGTTCTTC
CDR3: CASSLMTGGTSPNEQFF
J: TRBJ2-1
D: TRBD2
V: TRBV7-3
size: .

DNA: TGTGCCAGCAGCTCGGGAACGAATTCACCCCTCCACTTT
CDR3: CASSSGTNSPLHF
J: TRBJ1-6
D: .
V: TRBV13
size: few

DNA: TGTGCCAGCAGCCATTCCGTGGGACAGACCTCCTTC
CDR3: CASSHSVGQTSF
J: TRBJ1-2
D: TRBD1
V: TRBV7-2
size: .

DNA: TGTGCCAGCAGCACGGACAGGGCTTCCATCTATGGCTACACCTTC
CDR3: CASSTDRASIYGYTF
J: TRBJ1-2
D: TRBD1
V: TRBV7-9
size: few

DNA: TGCGCCAGCAGCCCACAGGGGATCTCTGGGGCCAACGTCCTGACTTTC
CDR3: CASSPQGISGANVLTF
J: TRBJ2-6
D: TRBD1
V: TRBV5-1
size: once

DNA: TGTGCCAGCTCCGAAAATTGGGCGAAATACGAGCAGTACTTC
CDR3: CASSENWAKYEQYF
J: TRBJ2-7
D: .
V: TRBV18
size: .

DNA: TGTGCCAGCAGCTTCTTTGGCCTGAATGAGGATGAGCAGTTCTTC
CDR3: CASSFFGLNEDEQFF
J: TRBJ2-1
D: .
V: TRBV5-4
size: .

DNA: TGTGCCAGCACATCGATCAGACAGTCACAGCAGCCCCAGCATTTT
CDR3: CASTSIRQSQQPQHF
J: TRBJ1-5
D: .
V: TRBV18
size: few

DNA: TGTGCCAGCAGTGTTCTCAGGCTCAATCAGCCCCAGCATTTT
CDR3: CASSVLRLNQPQHF
J: TRBJ1-5
D: .
V: TRBV2
size: few

DNA: TGTGCCAGCAGCGTAGGACAGCTAGACCCCCTCCACTTT
CDR3: CASSVGQLDPLHF
J: TRBJ1-6
D: .
V: TRBV9
size: .